The source of this TCR beta chain is a study of OX40 agonist ivuxolimab in advanced cancers. Study results and caveats: Blood T cells, both CD4+ and CD8+, expanded clonally by week 6 at 0.1 to 3.0 mg/kg.

Note on this clone: Its antigen is currently unknown.

The table came from immunoSEQ multiplex PCR; TCRdb's copy has only in-frame clones and leaves some out. The data contain approximately 90,000 clones, around 87% of them seen just once; the ten biggest clones take up 3.5% to 5.5%. Germline values: CDR1 SGHNT, CDR2 YYREEE (reference sequence). The CDR3 is made up of 16 amino acids. The V segment lost 0 bases and the J segment 4 bases; nucleotides outside the gene matches: 5. The clonotype was recovered from an adult with an advanced solid tumor such as melanoma, head and neck, liver or kidney cancer. The chain links TRBV5-4 to TRBJ2-3, with 10 bases that match TRBD2. This material consisted of CD4+ or CD8+ T cells sorted from blood, taken in a trial of the OX40 agonist ivuxolimab. This CDR3 reads CASSLVASGSADTQYF. Here the CDR3 DNA reads TGTGCCAGCAGCTTGGTCGCTAGCGGGAGTGCAGATACGCAGTATTTT.